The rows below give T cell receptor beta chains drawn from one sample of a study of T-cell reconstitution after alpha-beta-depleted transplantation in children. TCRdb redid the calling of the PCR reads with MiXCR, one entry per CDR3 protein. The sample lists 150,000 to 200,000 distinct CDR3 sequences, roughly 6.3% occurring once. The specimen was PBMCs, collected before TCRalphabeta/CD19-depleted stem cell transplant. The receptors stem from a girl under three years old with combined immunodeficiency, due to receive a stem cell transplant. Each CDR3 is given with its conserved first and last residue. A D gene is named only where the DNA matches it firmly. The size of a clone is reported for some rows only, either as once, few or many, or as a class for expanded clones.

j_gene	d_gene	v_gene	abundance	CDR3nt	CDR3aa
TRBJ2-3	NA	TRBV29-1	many	TGCAGCGTCCGCGCCGGACAGCTTTCGGTCTTCACAGATACGCAGTATTTT	CSVRAGQLSVFTDTQYF
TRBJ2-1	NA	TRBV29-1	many	TGCAGCGCAATTTCCCCGGGACGGATCTTCAATGAGCAGTTCTTC	CSAISPGRIFNEQFF
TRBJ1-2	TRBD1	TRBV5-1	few	TGCGCCAGCAGCTTCCGGACAGGGGGCAATGGCTACACCTTC	CASSFRTGGNGYTF
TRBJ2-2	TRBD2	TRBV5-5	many	TGTGCCAGCAGCTGGACTAGCCCCGGGGAGCTGTTTTTT	CASSWTSPGELFF
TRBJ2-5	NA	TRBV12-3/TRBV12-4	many	TGTGCCAGCAGTTTAACTACGGCCCGAGAGACCCAGTACTTC	CASSLTTARETQYF
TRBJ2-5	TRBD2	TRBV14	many	TGTGCCAGCAGCCAAGTCGGCGGGAGGGGCGAGACCCAGTACTTC	CASSQVGGRGETQYF
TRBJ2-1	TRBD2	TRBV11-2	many	TGTGCCAGCAGCAAGGGACTAGCGGGACCAATGGATGAGCAGTTCTTC	CASSKGLAGPMDEQFF
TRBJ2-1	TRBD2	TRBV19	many	TGTGCCAGTACCGACCCCGGACTAGCGGAAAGAAATGAGCAGTTCTTC	CASTDPGLAERNEQFF
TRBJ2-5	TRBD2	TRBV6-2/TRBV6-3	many	TGTGCCAGCAGTTACGGGATCAAGCGGGGACAAGAGACCCAGTACTTC	CASSYGIKRGQETQYF
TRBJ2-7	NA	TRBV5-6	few	TGTGCCAGCAGCTCAACCGGGTCCACCTACGAGCAGTACTTC	CASSSTGSTYEQYF
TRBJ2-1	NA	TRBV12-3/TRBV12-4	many	TGTGCCAGCAGTTTAGCGGGTAACCATGAGCAGTTCTTC	CASSLAGNHEQFF
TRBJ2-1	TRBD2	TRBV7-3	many	TGTGCCAGCAGCTTAACCGGGGGGTTCTCCTACAATGAGCAGTTCTTC	CASSLTGGFSYNEQFF
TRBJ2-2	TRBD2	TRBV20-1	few	TGCAGTGCTAGAGATTTAATAGCGGGGGGGCAGAACACCGGGGAGCTGTTTTTT	CSARDLIAGGQNTGELFF
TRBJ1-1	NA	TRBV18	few	TGTGCCAGCTCACCAGCCCATTGGACAGAGAACACTGAAGCTTTCTTT	CASSPAHWTENTEAFF
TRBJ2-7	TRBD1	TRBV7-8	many	TGTGCCAGCAGCTTATCGACAGGGGGCTACGAGCAGTACTTC	CASSLSTGGYEQYF
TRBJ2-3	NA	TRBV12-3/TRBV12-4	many	TGTGCCAGCAGTTTGGACTCTAACACAGATACGCAGTATTTT	CASSLDSNTDTQYF
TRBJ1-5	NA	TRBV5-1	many	TGCGCCAGCAGCCCAGGAGGTTCTCAGCCCCAGCATTTT	CASSPGGSQPQHF
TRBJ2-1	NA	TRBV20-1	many	TGCAGTGCTAGAGATCCCCCCAGGAGCTCCTACAATGAGCAGTTCTTC	CSARDPPRSSYNEQFF
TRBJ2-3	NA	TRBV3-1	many	TGTGCCAGCAGCCAAGATTTGGGTTCCAGCACAGATACGCAGTATTTT	CASSQDLGSSTDTQYF
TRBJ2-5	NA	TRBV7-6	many	TGTGCCAGCAGCTTAGCTCGTTTAGACGGAAAAGAGACCCAGTACTTC	CASSLARLDGKETQYF
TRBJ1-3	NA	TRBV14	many	TGTGCCAGCAGCCAAGTGACCGGGGCCGACACCATATATTTT	CASSQVTGADTIYF
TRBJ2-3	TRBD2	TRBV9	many	TGTGCCAGCAGCGTAGGTGGGACTACGGTCGATACGCAGTATTTT	CASSVGGTTVDTQYF
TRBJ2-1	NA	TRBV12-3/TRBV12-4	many	TGTGCCAGCAGTTTAGGGGGCGAGACTACCTGGTCGAGCTCCTACAATGAGCAGTTCTTC	CASSLGGETTWSSSYNEQFF
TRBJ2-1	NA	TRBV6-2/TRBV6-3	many	TGTGCCAGCACCAGGGGTACGATACTACCACTAGACAATGAGCAGTTCTTC	CASTRGTILPLDNEQFF
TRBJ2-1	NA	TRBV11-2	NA	TGTGCCAGCAGCTCCTTCGGGCCGATCAATGAGCAGTTCTTC	CASSSFGPINEQFF
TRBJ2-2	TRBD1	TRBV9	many	TGTGCCAGCAGCGTAGCGGGACAGGGTCTCACCGGGGAGCTGTTTTTT	CASSVAGQGLTGELFF
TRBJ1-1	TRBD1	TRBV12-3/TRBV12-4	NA	TGTGCCCGCAGTTTCCCGGGACAGGGGAAAATTCTGAACACTGAAGCTTTCTTT	CARSFPGQGKILNTEAFF
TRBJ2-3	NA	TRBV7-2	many	TGTGCCAGCACCGGGGATACGCAGTATTTT	CASTGDTQYF
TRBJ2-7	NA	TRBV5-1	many	TGCGCCAGCAGCGTGTACGAGCAGTACTTC	CASSVYEQYF
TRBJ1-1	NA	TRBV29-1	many	TGCAGCGTTGAAGCGGGCAGCGCGAACACTGAAGCTTTCTTT	CSVEAGSANTEAFF
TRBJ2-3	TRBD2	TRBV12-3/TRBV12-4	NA	TGTGCCAGCAGAGGACTAGCGGGGGGCCCCACAGATACGCAGTATTTT	CASRGLAGGPTDTQYF
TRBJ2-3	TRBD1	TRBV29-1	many	TGCAGCGTTGAAGGCTCAACAGGGGCGTCCACAGATACGCAGTATTTT	CSVEGSTGASTDTQYF
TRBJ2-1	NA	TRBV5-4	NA	TGTGCCATCGACGGGGGGCGTCGGAATGAGCAGTTCTTC	CAIDGGRRNEQFF
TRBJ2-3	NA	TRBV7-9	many	TGTGCCAGCAGCTTAGCTGACGGCACAGATACGCAGTATTTT	CASSLADGTDTQYF
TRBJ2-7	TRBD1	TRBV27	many	TGTGCCAGCAGTTTCGGGACAGGGAGTTTGGACGAGCAGTACTTC	CASSFGTGSLDEQYF
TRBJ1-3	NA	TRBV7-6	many	TGTGCCAGCAGCCCTAGAGCCATACTCTCTGGAAACACCATATATTTT	CASSPRAILSGNTIYF
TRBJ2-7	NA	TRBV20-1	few	TGCAGTGCTAGTTTTCCCACCCCGCTCTACGAGCAGTACTTC	CSASFPTPLYEQYF